This T cell receptor (beta chain) appears in the sequencing data of a study of regulatory T cells in long-lasting Graves disease listed by TCRdb under 2021. Looking at the study overall: Newly diagnosed Graves' disease patients had taken antithyroid drugs for less than 3 months. Persistent Graves' disease patients were compared with newly diagnosed Graves' disease patients by peripheral blood TCR sequencing and RNA sequencing. The study was conducted in China and was registered as a clinical trial. A total of 35 or so samples underwent TCR sequencing: 13 from persistent and about 20 from newly diagnosed Graves' disease patients. The paper's findings and limits, for the study overall: TRBV28, TRBJ1-2 and TRBJ2-5 were preferentially used in persistent disease, while TRBV20-1 and TRBJ2-1 were favored in newly diagnosed disease. As a limitation, the authors acknowledged that the small sample size may reduce accuracy. The study examined only peripheral blood because the primary lesion, thyroid tissue, could not be accessed. Persistent Graves' disease patients showed lower TCR Shannon entropy and fewer highly expanded clones than newly diagnosed patients, suggesting clonal expansion. Sequencing and analysis were limited to the TCR beta chain. More public clonotypes were shared among persistent patients (under 3,000) than among newly diagnosed patients (approximately 1,000).

The sample holds a few counts of this clonotype. The antigen this receptor binds is unknown. Base qualities are missing; no much larger clone stands one base away. The library was produced with multiplex PCR. The sequencer was an Illumina HiSeq 4000. CDR3 regions were amplified by Arm-PCR with iRepertoire HTBI primers to construct TCR beta libraries. Gel purification was performed on PCR products prior to sequencing. In the original analysis: Gene usage analysis of CDR3 amino acid clonotypes relied on the approximately 60 TRBV and over 13 TRBJ segments identified across samples. COPE and FqMerger were used to merge the filtered high-quality paired reads into contigs. BLAST was used to align contigs to IMGT TRBV, TRBD and TRBJ reference genes, with CDR3 defined following IMGT. Highly expanded clones were defined as clonotypes with a frequency above 0.1%. Shannon entropy served as the measure of repertoire diversity, while the Gini coefficient captured V-J evenness. A clonotype found in more than one individual was treated as public. TCRdb trimmed the raw reads at Q25, called clones with MiXCR and kept productive beta chains. Every entry covers one CDR3 protein and lists the most common genes and DNA from its rows. The V and J calls and clone size are TCRdb's, not the authors'. The table for this sample lists under 450,000 distinct CDR3 sequences; over 9.5% of them were counted only once. The ten largest clones represent approximately 17% of the sample.

The V end gives up 7 bases and the J end 4 bases, leaving 13 bases in the junction not matched to a gene. Reading the germline V gene gives CDR1 SQVTM and CDR2 ANQGSEA. The CDR3 spans 16 residues, from the cysteine through the phenylalanine. The retained sequence is limited to the CDR3, 48 bases, with the frame set at the first base. This sample's time point label indicates: newly diagnosed GD, antithyroid drugs for less than 3 months. For both TCR sequencing and RNA sequencing, RNA was extracted from PBMCs in TRIzol. Graves' disease was diagnosed according to American Thyroid Association guidelines. Patients for the study were recruited at an endocrinology department in Xi'an, China. From each patient, around 9 milliliters of peripheral blood was collected into an EDTA anticoagulant tube. PBMCs were isolated by Ficoll Paque Plus density gradient separation without further T cell sorting. An Agilent 2100 Bioanalyzer and agarose gel were used to check RNA quality, while a NanoDrop 2000 measured RNA concentration.

These data were likewise used in another study, on T cells in Graves' hyperthyroidism and ophthalmopathy. As that second study puts it: Stable Graves' hyperthyroidism was defined as the absence of progression to ophthalmopathy over 18 months of follow-up. The hyperthyroidism patients were between 18 and 65 years old and newly diagnosed, with a disease duration of less than 2 months. Exclusion was applied to patients with uncontrolled infections, other autoimmune diseases, pregnancy or lactation. Diagnoses relied on clinical symptoms, serum thyroxine and TRAb, thyroid ultrasound and orbital computed tomography. The first round of RT-PCR for the TCR CDR3 was performed with the HTBI primer set and the Qiagen OneStep RT-PCR kit. Most expanded thyroid clonotypes (frequency above 0.001) were also found in blood, which suggests that blood repertoires may mirror thyroid immune responses. A 13 V-J signature model separated ophthalmopathy from stable hyperthyroidism, with approximately 87% sensitivity and approximately 81% specificity in cross-validation and 80%/75% in testing. During validation, the model predicted progression to ophthalmopathy a median of approximately six months ahead of onset, with almost 71% sensitivity and roughly 75% specificity. To identify TCR V-J signatures that set the groups apart, the researchers used a discovery cohort of 90 to 100 patients, made up of approximately 43 with Graves' ophthalmopathy and about 60 with stable Graves' hyperthyroidism. An independent validation cohort of under 20 hyperthyroidism patients and 17 patients who later progressed to ophthalmopathy tested prospective prediction of ophthalmopathy. The 75 to 100 discovery patients were randomly split 7:3 into training and test sets. The study also compared thyroid tissue and blood T-cell repertoires from five or six Graves' hyperthyroidism patients. After blood sampling, hyperthyroidism patients were treated with methimazole at a starting dose of 30 mg daily, and ophthalmopathy patients were treated with high-dose intravenous methylprednisolone. Libraries were constructed in a second round of multiplex PCR, after which size selection and purification were carried out. The libraries were sequenced on an Illumina HiSeq2000 using paired-end 100 bp reads. SOAPnuke was used to process the raw data, throwing out any read that contained adapters or uncalled bases, had a mean Phred below 15, or lacked an exact constant-primer or identifier match. High-quality paired reads were merged with COPE v1.2.5, and unique nucleotide sequences were defined as clonotypes. Clonotypes were aligned to IMGT TRBV, TRBD and TRBJ reference segments using MiTCR v1.1. Only V-J combinations with frequency above 0.0001, covering about 99% of repertoires, were analysed. The TCS score was defined as the ratio of F50 (clonal expansion) to E x V (chaos), calculated using BLOSUM62-based TCRdist between CDR3 peptides within each V-J. Welch's t-statistics and random forest reduced fewer than 600 V-J features to around 14, which were used in a naive Bayes classifier (R e1071). Sample size was not statistically predetermined, and investigators were not blinded to group allocation. The paper reports TCR Vbeta CDR3 sequencing of approximately 140 peripheral blood samples: some 41 ophthalmopathy, about 75 hyperthyroidism and 17 progressor patients.

The chain joins TRBV29-1 to TRBJ2-6, and TRBD1 aligns with 7 junction nucleotides. The source was peripheral blood mononuclear cells (PBMCs), collected at new diagnosis, from a patient treated with antithyroid drugs. This clonotype was obtained from a woman aged 18 to 35 with Graves disease. Donor details come from another sample of the same person, matched by shared clones. The DNA sequence follows: TGCAGCGCCACGAGACTTACAGGGGCCGGGGCCAACGTCCTGACTTTC. Translation gives CSATRLTGAGANVLTF.